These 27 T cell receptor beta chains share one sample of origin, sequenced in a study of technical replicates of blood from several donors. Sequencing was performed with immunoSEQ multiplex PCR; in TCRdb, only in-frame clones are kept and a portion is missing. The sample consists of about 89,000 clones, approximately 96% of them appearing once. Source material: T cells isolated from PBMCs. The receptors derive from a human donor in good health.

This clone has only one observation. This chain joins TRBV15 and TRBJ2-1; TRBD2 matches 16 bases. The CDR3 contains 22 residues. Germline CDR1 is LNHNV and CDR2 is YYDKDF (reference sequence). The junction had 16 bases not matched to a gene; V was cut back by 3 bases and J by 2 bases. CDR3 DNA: TGTGCCACCAGCAGCCGATTATTGTCCGGGACTAGCGGGAGGGCAACCTACAATGAGCAGTTCTTC. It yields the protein CATSSRLLSGTSGRATYNEQFF.

CDR3 coding DNA: TGCGCCAGCAGCTTGGCAAGGGAGGGGGTTGAGCAGTTCTTC. Translation gives CASSLAREGVEQFF. V gene TRBV5-1 combines with J gene TRBJ2-1; D is perhaps TRBD2 (7 bases). This CDR3 has 14 residues. V was clipped by 0 bases and J by 9 bases, with 13 bases between them. Germline V lookup: CDR1 SGHRS, CDR2 YFSETQ.

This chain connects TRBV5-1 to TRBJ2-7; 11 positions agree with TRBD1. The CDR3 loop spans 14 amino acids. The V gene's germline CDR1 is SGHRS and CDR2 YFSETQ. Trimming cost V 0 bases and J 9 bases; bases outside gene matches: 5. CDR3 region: CASSLAGQGVMQYF. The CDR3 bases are TGCGCCAGCAGCTTGGCGGGACAGGGGGTGATGCAGTACTTC.

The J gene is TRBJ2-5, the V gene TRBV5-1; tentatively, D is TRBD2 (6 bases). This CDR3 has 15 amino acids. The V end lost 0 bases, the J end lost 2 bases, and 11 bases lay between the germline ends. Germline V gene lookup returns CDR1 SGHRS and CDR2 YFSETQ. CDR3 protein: CASSLVGSGQETQYF. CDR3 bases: TGCGCCAGCAGCTTGGTTGGTAGCGGACAAGAGACCCAGTACTTC.

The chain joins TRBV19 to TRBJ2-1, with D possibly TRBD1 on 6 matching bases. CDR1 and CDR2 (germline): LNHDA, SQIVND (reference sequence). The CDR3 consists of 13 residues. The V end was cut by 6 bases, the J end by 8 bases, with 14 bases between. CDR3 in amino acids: CASSVTGGYEQFF. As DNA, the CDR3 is TGTGCCAGTAGCGTGACAGGAGGCTATGAGCAGTTCTTC. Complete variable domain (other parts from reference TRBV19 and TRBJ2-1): DGGITQSPKYLFRKEGQNVTLSCEQNLNHDAMYWYRQDPGQGLRLIYYSQIVNDFQKGDIAEGYSVSREKKESFPLTVTSAQKNPTAFYLCASSVTGGYEQFFGPGTRLTVL.

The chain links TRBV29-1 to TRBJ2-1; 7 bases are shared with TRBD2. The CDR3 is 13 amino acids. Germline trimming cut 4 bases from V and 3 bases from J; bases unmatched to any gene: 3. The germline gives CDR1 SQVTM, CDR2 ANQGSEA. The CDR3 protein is CSVASGHYNEQFF. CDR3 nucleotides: TGCAGCGTTGCTAGCGGCCACTACAATGAGCAGTTCTTC.

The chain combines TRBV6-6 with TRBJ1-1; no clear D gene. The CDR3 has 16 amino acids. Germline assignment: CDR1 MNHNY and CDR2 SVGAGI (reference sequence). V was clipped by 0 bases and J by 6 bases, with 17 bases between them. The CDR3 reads CASSYSILLREAEAFF. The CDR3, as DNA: TGTGCCAGCAGTTACTCAATACTTCTTCGGGAAGCTGAAGCTTTCTTT.

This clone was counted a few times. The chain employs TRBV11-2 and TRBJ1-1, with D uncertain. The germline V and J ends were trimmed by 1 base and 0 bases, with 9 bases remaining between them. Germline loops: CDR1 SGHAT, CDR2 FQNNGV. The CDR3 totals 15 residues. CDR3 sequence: CASSLAEGMNTEAFF. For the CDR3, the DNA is TGTGCCAGCAGCTTAGCAGAGGGTATGAACACTGAAGCTTTCTTT.

CDR3 sequence (DNA): TGTGCTAGTGGTTTGCGTCGGGCCAGAAAAGGGGATTCCTATAATTCACCCCTCCACTTT. Amino acid sequence: CASGLRRARKGDSYNSPLHF. V is TRBV12-5 and J is TRBJ1-6; possible D gene TRBD1, 5 bases. Trimming cost V 2 bases and J 1 base, with 21 bases left between them. This CDR3 region has 20 residues. Germline V gene sequence: CDR1 LGHNT, CDR2 FRNRAP.

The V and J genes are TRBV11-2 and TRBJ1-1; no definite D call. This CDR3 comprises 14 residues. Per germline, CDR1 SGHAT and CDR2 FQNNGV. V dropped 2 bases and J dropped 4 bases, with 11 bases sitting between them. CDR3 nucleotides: TGTGCCAGCAGCTTATCCGGGAGTCCCACTGAAGCTTTCTTT. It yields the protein CASSLSGSPTEAFF.

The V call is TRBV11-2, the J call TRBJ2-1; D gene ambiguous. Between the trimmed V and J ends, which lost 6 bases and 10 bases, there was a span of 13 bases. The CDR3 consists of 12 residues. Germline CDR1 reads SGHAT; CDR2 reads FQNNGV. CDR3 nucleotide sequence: TGTGCCAGCAGTTCCTCAGTAAAGGAGCAGTTCTTC. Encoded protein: CASSSSVKEQFF.

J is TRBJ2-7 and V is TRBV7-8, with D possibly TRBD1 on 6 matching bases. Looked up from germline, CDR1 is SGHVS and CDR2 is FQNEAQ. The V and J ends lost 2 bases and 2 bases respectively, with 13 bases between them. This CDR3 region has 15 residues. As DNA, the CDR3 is TGTGCCAGCAGCTTACGGGACACCCAAACCTACGAGCAGTACTTC. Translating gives CASSLRDTQTYEQYF.

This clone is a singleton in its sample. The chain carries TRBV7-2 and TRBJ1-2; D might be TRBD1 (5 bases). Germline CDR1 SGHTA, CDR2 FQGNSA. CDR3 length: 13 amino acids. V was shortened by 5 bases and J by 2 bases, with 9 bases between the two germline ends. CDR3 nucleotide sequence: TGTGCCAGCAGCCCCGACAGAAACTATGGCTACACCTTC. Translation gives CASSPDRNYGYTF.

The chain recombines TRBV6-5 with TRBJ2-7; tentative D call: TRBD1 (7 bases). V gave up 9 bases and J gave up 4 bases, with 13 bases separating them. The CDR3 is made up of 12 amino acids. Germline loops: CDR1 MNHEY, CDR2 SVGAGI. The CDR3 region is CASTGDFYEQYF. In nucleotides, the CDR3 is TGTGCCAGTACAGGGGACTTTTACGAGCAGTACTTC.

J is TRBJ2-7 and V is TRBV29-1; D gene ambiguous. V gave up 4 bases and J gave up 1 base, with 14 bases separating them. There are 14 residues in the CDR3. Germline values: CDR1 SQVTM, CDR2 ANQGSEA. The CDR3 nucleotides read TGCAGCGTTGCTGGGCAGTTGAGTTCCTACGAGCAGTACTTC. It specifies CSVAGQLSSYEQYF.

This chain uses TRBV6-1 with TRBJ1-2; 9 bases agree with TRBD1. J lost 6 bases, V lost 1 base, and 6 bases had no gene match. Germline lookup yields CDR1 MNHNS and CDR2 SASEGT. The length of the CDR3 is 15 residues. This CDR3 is CASSEDRGRIDGYTF. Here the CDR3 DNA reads TGTGCCAGCAGTGAAGACAGGGGGCGCATTGATGGCTACACCTTC.

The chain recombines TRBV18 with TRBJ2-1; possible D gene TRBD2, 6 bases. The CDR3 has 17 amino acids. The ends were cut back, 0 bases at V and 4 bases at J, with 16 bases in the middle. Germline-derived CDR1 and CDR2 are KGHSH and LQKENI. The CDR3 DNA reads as TGTGCCAGCTCACCACCAACGAGTAGCGGAAGTTACAATGAGCAGTTCTTC. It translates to CASSPPTSSGSYNEQFF.

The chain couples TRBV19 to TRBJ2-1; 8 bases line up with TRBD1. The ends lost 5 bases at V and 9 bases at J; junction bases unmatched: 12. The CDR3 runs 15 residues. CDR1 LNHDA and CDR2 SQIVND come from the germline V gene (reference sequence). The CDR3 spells CASSSLAQGVSEQFF. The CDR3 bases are TGTGCCAGTAGTTCTCTGGCACAGGGGGTAAGTGAGCAGTTCTTC.

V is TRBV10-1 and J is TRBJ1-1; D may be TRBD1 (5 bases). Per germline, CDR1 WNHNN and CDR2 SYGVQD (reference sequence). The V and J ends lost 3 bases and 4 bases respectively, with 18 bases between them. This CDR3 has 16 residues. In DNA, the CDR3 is TGCGCCAGCAGTGAACGTAGGGGTTGGGAAATCACTGAAGCTTTCTTT. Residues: CASSERRGWEITEAFF.

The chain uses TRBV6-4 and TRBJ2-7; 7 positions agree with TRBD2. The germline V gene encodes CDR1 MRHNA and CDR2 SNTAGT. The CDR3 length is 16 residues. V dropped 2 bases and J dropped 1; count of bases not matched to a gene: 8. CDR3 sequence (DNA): TGTGCCAGCAGTGACCCACGATTGGGGGGGTCCTACGAGCAGTACTTC. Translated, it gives CASSDPRLGGSYEQYF.

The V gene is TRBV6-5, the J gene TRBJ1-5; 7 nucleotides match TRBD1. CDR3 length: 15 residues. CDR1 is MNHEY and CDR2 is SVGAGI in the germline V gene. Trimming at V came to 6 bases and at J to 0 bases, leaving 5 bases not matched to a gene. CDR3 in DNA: TGTGCCAGCAGCTTGACAGGGAATAGCAATCAGCCCCAGCATTTT. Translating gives CASSLTGNSNQPQHF.

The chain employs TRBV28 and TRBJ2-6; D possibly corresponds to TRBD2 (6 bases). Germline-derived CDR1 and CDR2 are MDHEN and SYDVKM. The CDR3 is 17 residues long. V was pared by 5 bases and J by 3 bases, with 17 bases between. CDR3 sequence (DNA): TGTGCCAGCAGTAGGGACTCCCCCTGGGGTGGGGCCAACGTCCTGACTTTC. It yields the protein CASSRDSPWGGANVLTF.

CDR3 nucleotides: TGTGCTAGTGGTCTTCGTCGTCCCATGAAACAGGGCACTGAAGCTTTCTTT. It translates to CASGLRRPMKQGTEAFF. V and J are TRBV12-5 and TRBJ1-1; TRBD1 is a possible D gene (6 bases). V was pared by 5 bases and J by 4 bases, with 23 bases between. Germline V gene lookup returns CDR1 LGHNT and CDR2 FRNRAP. This CDR3 is 17 amino acids long.

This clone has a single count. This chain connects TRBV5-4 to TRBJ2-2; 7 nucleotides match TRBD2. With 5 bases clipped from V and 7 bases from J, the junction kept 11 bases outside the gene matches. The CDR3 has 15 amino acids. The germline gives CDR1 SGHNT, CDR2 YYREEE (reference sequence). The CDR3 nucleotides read TGTGCCAGCAGGGGCGGGAGTGCCACCATCGGGGAGCTGTTTTTT. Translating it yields CASRGGSATIGELFF.

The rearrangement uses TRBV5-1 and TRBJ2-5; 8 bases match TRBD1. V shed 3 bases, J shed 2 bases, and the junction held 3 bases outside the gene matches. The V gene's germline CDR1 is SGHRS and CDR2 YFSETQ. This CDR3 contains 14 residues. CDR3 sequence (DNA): TGCGCCAGCAGCTATCGGACAGGGCAAGAGACCCAGTACTTC. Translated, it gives CASSYRTGQETQYF.

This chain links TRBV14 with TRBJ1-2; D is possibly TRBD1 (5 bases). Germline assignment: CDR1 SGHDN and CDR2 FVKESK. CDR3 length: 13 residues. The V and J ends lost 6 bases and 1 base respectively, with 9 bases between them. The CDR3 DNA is TGTGCCAGCAGGTTGACAGTTAACTATGGCTACACCTTC. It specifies CASRLTVNYGYTF.

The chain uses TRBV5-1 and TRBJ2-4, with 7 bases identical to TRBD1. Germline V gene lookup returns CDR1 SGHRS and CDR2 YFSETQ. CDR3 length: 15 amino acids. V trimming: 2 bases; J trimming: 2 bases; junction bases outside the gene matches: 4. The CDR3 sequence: CASSFGDSTKNIQYF. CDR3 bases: TGCGCCAGCAGCTTCGGGGACAGTACCAAAAACATTCAGTACTTC.